The 11 T cell receptor beta chains below all came from one sample that was sequenced in a study of cytomegalovirus exposure and HLA in healthy donors. The table came from immunoSEQ multiplex PCR; TCRdb's copy has only in-frame clones and leaves some out. The sample lists about 260,000 clones, 90% occurring once. Source material: PBMCs. The receptors were gathered from a woman aged 25 to 45 in good health and CMV-seronegative.

This rearrangement joins TRBV7-2 to TRBJ2-3; 7 bases agree with TRBD2. Germline CDR1 reads SGHTA; CDR2 reads FQGNSA. V was pared by 3 bases and J by 2 bases, with 11 bases of the junction left unmatched. This CDR3 contains 17 residues. In nucleotides, the CDR3 is TGTGCCAGCAGCTTGGGTTGGGCGGGAGAGACCACAGATACGCAGTATTTT. Amino acid sequence: CASSLGWAGETTDTQYF.

CDR3 DNA sequence: TGTGCCAGTACCCGAGTGGGGGGCGCGGCCACCGGGGAGCTGTTTTTT. Protein product: CASTRVGGAATGELFF. The V gene is TRBV19, the J gene TRBJ2-2; D possibly uses TRBD1 or TRBD2 (6 bases each). V gave up 7 bases and J gave up 4 bases, with 19 bases separating them. This CDR3 is built from 16 residues. Germline V gene lookup returns CDR1 LNHDA and CDR2 SQIVND (reference sequence). Drawing the rest from reference TRBV19 and TRBJ2-2, the complete variable domain is DGGITQSPKYLFRKEGQNVTLSCEQNLNHDAMYWYRQDPGQGLRLIYYSQIVNDFQKGDIAEGYSVSREKKESFPLTVTSAQKNPTAFYLCASTRVGGAATGELFFGEGSRLTVL.

This clone was observed at least ten times. CDR3 residues: CASSSRTEKPKGGPSEQYF. Here the CDR3 DNA reads TGTGCCAGCAGCTCCCGGACAGAGAAGCCAAAGGGAGGGCCCAGCGAGCAGTACTTC. The gene calls are TRBV11-2 and TRBJ2-7, with D maybe TRBD2 (7 bases). The germline V and J ends were trimmed by 4 bases and 6 bases, with 31 bases remaining between them. This CDR3 has 19 amino acids. Germline CDR1 is SGHAT and CDR2 is FQNNGV. Variable domain in full (rest from reference TRBV11-2 and TRBJ2-7): EAGVAQSPRYKIIEKRQSVAFWCNPISGHATLYWYQQILGQGPKLLIQFQNNGVVDDSQLPKDRFSAERLKGVDSTLKIQPAKLEDSAVYLCASSSRTEKPKGGPSEQYFGPGTRLTVT.

The rearrangement uses TRBV9 and TRBJ1-3; no definite D call. CDR3 length: 14 residues. The germline V gene encodes CDR1 SGDLS and CDR2 YYNGEE. V was pared by 1 base and J by 3 bases, with 8 bases between. The CDR3 loop reads CASSVKGDGNTIYF. Written as DNA, the CDR3 is TGTGCCAGCAGCGTAAAGGGCGATGGAAACACCATATATTTT.

V usage is TRBV7-3 and J usage is TRBJ2-1, with 13 bases matching TRBD2. The CDR3 extends over 16 amino acids. Unmatched junction bases numbered 11, after V lost 7 bases and J lost 8 bases. Germline-derived CDR1 and CDR2 are SGHTA and FQGTGA. The CDR3, as DNA: TGTGCCAGCAAACCGGGACTAGCGGGAAGTTGGCATGAGCAGTTCTTC. It yields the protein CASKPGLAGSWHEQFF. Supplemented by reference TRBV7-3 and TRBJ2-1, the full variable domain reads GAGVSQTPSNKVTEKGKYVELRCDPISGHTALYWYRQSLGQGPEFLIYFQGTGAADDSGLPNDRFFAVRPEGSVSTLKIQRTERGDSAVYLCASKPGLAGSWHEQFFGPGTRLTVL.

This rearrangement joins TRBV4-3 to TRBJ1-1; no reliable D call. Trimming left V 1 base short and J 4 bases short, with 7 bases between. The germline gives CDR1 LGHNA, CDR2 YSLEER. The CDR3 has 13 residues. CDR3 sequence: CASSQAEPTEAFF. The CDR3 DNA reads TGCGCCAGCAGCCAAGCGGAACCCACTGAAGCTTTCTTT.

The CDR3 loop is CASSQEAASYNEQFF. For the CDR3, the DNA is TGTGCCAGCAGCCAAGAGGCAGCCTCCTACAATGAGCAGTTCTTC. The chain links TRBV4-2 to TRBJ2-1; D is unresolved. Germline V lookup: CDR1 LGHNA, CDR2 YNFKEQ. The CDR3 has 15 amino acids. V lost 0 bases and J lost 0, with 6 bases in between.

This clone showed up many times. The chain carries TRBV6-5 and TRBJ2-4, with a possible D match to TRBD2 (5 bases). The CDR3 is 14 residues long. V shed 6 bases and J shed 9 bases, with 18 bases lying between them. Germline-derived CDR1 and CDR2 are MNHEY and SVGAGI. The CDR3 protein is CASSRTPGIGIQYF. The CDR3 DNA is TGTGCCAGCAGCCGGACTCCGGGGATCGGCATTCAGTACTTC.

This chain links TRBV9 with TRBJ2-3, with D maybe TRBD1 (7 bases). The CDR3 loop spans 12 amino acids. The germline V gene encodes CDR1 SGDLS and CDR2 YYNGEE. The V gene lost 4 bases and the J gene lost 6 bases, with 9 bases spanning the gap. The CDR3 loop is CASSQGGDTQYF. CDR3 DNA: TGTGCCAGCAGCCAGGGGGGTGATACGCAGTATTTT.

The chain joins TRBV2 to TRBJ2-1; 8 positions match TRBD2. Germline V lookup: CDR1 SNHLY, CDR2 FYNNEI. The V segment lost 0 bases and the J segment 7 bases; nucleotides outside the gene matches: 14. The CDR3 is 18 residues long. This CDR3 reads CASSEARSGRPPWNEQFF. The CDR3, as DNA: TGTGCCAGCAGTGAAGCCCGGAGCGGGAGACCACCGTGGAATGAGCAGTTCTTC.

The chain uses TRBV9 and TRBJ1-3, with 7 positions matching TRBD1. CDR1 SGDLS and CDR2 YYNGEE come from the germline V gene. J was trimmed by 8 bases and V by 3 bases; bases with no gene match: 8. The CDR3 extends over 14 amino acids. The CDR3 sequence is CASSETGSQDTIYF. The DNA for the CDR3 is TGTGCCAGCAGCGAGACAGGGTCCCAGGACACCATATATTTT.